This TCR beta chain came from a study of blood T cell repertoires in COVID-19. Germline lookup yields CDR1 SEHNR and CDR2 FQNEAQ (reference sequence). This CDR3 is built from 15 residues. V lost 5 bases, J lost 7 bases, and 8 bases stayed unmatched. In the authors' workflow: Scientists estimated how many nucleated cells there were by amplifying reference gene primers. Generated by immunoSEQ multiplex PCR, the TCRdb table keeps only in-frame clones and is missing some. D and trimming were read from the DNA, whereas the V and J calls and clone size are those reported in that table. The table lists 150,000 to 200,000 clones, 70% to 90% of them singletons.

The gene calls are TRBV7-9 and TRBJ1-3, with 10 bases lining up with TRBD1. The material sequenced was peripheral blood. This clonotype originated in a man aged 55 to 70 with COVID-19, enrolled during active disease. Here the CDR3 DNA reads TGTGCCAGCAGCCATCGGGGGACAGGGGTGAACACCATATATTTT. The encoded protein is CASSHRGTGVNTIYF.